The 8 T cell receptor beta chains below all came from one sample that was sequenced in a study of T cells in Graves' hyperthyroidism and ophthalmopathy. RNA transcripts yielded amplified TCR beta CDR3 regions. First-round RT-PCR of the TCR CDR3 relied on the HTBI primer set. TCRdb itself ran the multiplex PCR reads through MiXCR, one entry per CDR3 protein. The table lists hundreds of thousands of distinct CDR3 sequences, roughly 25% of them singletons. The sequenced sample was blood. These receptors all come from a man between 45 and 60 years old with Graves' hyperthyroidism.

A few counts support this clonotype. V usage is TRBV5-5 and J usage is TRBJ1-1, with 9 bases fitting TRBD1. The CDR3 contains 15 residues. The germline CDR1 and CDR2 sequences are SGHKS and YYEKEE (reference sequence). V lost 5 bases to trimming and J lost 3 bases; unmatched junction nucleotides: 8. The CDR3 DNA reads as TGTGCCAGCAGAAAAAGACAGGGGGAGGACACTGAAGCTTTCTTT. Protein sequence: CASRKRQGEDTEAFF.

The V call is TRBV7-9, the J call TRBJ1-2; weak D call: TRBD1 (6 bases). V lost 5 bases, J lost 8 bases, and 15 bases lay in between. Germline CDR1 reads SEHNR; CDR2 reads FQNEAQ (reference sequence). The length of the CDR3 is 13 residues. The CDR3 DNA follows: TGTGCCAGCAGCACCGGGACAAATCAAGGCTACACCTTC. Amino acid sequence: CASSTGTNQGYTF.

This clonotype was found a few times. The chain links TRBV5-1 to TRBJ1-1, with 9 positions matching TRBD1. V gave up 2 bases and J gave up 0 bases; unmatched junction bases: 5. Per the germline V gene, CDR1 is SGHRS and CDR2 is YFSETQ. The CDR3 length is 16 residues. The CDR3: CASSLGTGMMNTEAFF. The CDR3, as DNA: TGCGCCAGCAGCTTAGGGACAGGGATGATGAACACTGAAGCTTTCTTT.

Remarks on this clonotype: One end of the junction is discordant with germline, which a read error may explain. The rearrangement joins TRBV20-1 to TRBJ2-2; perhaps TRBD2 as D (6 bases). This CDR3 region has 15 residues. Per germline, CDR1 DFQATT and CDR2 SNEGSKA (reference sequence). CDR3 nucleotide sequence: TGCAGTGCTAGAGACGGAGGGCCGAAGACCGGGGAGCTGTTTTTT. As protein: CSARDGGPKTGELFF.

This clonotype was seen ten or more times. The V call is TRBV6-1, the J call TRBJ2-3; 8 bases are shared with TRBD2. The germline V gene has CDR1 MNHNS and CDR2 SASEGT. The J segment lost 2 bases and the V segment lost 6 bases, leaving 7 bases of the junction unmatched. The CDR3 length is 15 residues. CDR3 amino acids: CASSISGDYTDTQYF. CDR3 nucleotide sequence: TGTGCCAGCAGCATTAGCGGGGACTACACAGATACGCAGTATTTT.

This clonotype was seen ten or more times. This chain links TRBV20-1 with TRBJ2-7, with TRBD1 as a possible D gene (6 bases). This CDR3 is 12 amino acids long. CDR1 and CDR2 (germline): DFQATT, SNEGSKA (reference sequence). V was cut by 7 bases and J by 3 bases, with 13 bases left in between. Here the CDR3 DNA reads TGCAGTGTCAGGGGATGGGACTACGAGCAGTACTTC. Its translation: CSVRGWDYEQYF.

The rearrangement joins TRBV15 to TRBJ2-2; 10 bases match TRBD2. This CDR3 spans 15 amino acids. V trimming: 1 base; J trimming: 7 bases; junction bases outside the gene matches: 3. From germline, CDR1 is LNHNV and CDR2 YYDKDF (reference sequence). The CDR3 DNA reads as TGTGCCACCAGCAGAGTAGCGGGAGGACGCGGGGAGCTGTTTTTT. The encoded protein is CATSRVAGGRGELFF.

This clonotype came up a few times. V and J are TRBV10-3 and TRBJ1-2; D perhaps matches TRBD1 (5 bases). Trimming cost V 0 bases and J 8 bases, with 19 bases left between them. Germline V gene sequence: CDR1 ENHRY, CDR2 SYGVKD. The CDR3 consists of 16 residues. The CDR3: CAISESVGRVARGYTF. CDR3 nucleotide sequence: TGTGCCATCAGTGAGTCGGTGGGACGGGTAGCTCGCGGCTACACCTTC.